The 32 T cell receptor beta chains in this list originate from one sample, sequenced in a study of a mutant IDH1 vaccine in newly diagnosed glioma. The time point denotes: week 35, safety follow-up. Topical imiquimod was applied with each vaccine dose, which held 300 ug of mutant IDH1 20-mer peptide. Their antigens are not known. Assay: immunoSEQ multiplex PCR; the TCRdb copy retains only in-frame clones and omits some. Of about 32,000 clones in the sample, about 80% were seen once. The sequenced sample was PBMCs, obtained from a glioma patient whose treatment included an IDH1 peptide vaccine. The receptor set was obtained from a woman between 40 and 55 years old with glioma.

The chain is built from TRBV30 and TRBJ2-7; TRBD1 matches 10 bases. Germline assignment: CDR1 GTSNPN and CDR2 SVGIG (reference sequence). This CDR3 has 14 residues. The trim removed 3 bases at V and 4 bases at J, leaving 6 bases unmatched. CDR3 sequence: CAWRDRGRSYEQYF. CDR3 coding DNA: TGTGCCTGGAGAGACAGGGGGCGGTCGTACGAGCAGTACTTC.

This sequence joins TRBV5-6 and TRBJ1-1; the match to TRBD1 covers 9 bases. Unmatched junction bases numbered 8, after V lost 4 bases and J lost 10 bases. The length of the CDR3 is 13 residues. CDR1 is SGHDT and CDR2 is YYEEEE in the germline V gene. Here the CDR3 reads CASSGAQGAGAFF. CDR3 DNA sequence: TGTGCCAGCAGCGGAGCACAGGGGGCAGGAGCTTTCTTT.

The chain joins TRBV5-1 to TRBJ2-7, with a tentative D call TRBD2 (6 bases). The CDR3 is 15 residues long. Trimming removed 4 bases at V and 0 bases at J, with 14 bases between. Germline lookup yields CDR1 SGHRS and CDR2 YFSETQ. The CDR3 DNA is TGCGCCAGCAGCGTCTTCGGGACTCCCTCCTACGAGCAGTACTTC. It is translated as CASSVFGTPSYEQYF.

The gene calls are TRBV9 and TRBJ2-1, with D possibly called TRBD1 or TRBD2 (5 bases each). Looked up from germline, CDR1 is SGDLS and CDR2 is YYNGEE. The CDR3 spans 14 residues. Trimming cost V 3 bases and J 3 bases, with 10 bases left between them. Here the CDR3 reads CASSERDGYNEQFF. CDR3 coding DNA: TGTGCCAGCAGCGAAAGGGACGGCTACAATGAGCAGTTCTTC.

This clone was picked up one time. The chain uses TRBV18 and TRBJ2-7; D is undetermined. The CDR3 length is 14 residues. The V and J ends lost 3 bases and 5 bases respectively, with 14 bases between them. Germline V gives CDR1 KGHSH, CDR2 LQKENI. The CDR3 is CASSPQAPAHEQYF. The DNA for the CDR3 is TGTGCCAGCTCACCGCAGGCCCCGGCCCACGAGCAGTACTTC. Full variable domain (outside the CDR3, taken from reference TRBV18 and TRBJ2-7): NAGVMQNPRHLVRRRGQEARLRCSPMKGHSHVYWYRQLPEEGLKFMVYLQKENIIDESGMPKERFSAEFPKEGPSILRIQQVVRGDSAAYFCASSPQAPAHEQYFGPGTRLTVT.

This sequence joins TRBV19 and TRBJ1-5, with 8 positions matching TRBD1. After removal of 7 bases from V and 0 bases from J, the junction contained 5 bases not matched to a gene. This CDR3 region has 15 residues. Per the germline V gene, CDR1 is LNHDA and CDR2 is SQIVND (reference sequence). The CDR3 protein is CASKRDRNSNQPQHF. The DNA for the CDR3 is TGTGCCAGTAAGAGGGACAGGAATAGCAATCAGCCCCAGCATTTT.

This clone has a handful of counts. The chain has TRBV6-1 and TRBJ1-5; tentatively, D is TRBD1 (5 bases). The CDR3 extends over 16 amino acids. Per the germline V gene, CDR1 is MNHNS and CDR2 is SASEGT. Trimming took 2 bases from V and 1 from J, leaving 12 bases between them. The CDR3 protein is CASSERWTISNQPQHF. Written as DNA, the CDR3 is TGTGCCAGCAGTGAACGCTGGACAATCAGCAATCAGCCCCAGCATTTT.

A single count supports this clone. This chain joins TRBV19 and TRBJ2-3, with D tentatively TRBD1 (6 bases). V lost 9 bases and J lost 3, with 13 bases in between. This CDR3 contains 13 residues. Germline V gene sequence: CDR1 LNHDA, CDR2 SQIVND (reference sequence). CDR3 in DNA: TGTGCCAGCTACCTTGACAGGACAGATACGCAGTATTTT. Its protein product is CASYLDRTDTQYF.

The CDR3 nucleotides read TGTGCCAGCAGGGCCCATATGGCTGGCTACACCTTC. It yields the protein CASRAHMAGYTF. The chain recombines TRBV6-1 with TRBJ1-2; unclear D gene. Deletions cut 6 bases from V and 7 bases from J, with 12 bases between. This CDR3 contains 12 residues. Germline CDR1 reads MNHNS; CDR2 reads SASEGT.

The chain is built from TRBV4-3 and TRBJ1-5; D is unclear. Germline CDR1 LGHNA, CDR2 YSLEER. The ends were cut back, 1 base at V and 1 base at J, with 20 bases in the middle. The CDR3 is made up of 19 amino acids. DNA of the CDR3: TGCGCCAGCAGCCAAGCCGTATCGAAACTTGGAGGGAGCAATCAGCCCCAGCATTTT. This codes for CASSQAVSKLGGSNQPQHF.

This sequence joins TRBV9 and TRBJ1-2; the match to TRBD1 covers 7 bases. The CDR3 is 13 amino acids. J gave up 4 bases and V 3 bases, and 3 bases lay outside the gene matches. Germline CDR1 SGDLS, CDR2 YYNGEE. CDR3 nucleotides: TGTGCCAGCAGCGACGGGACAGTCTATGGCTACACCTTC. Translated: CASSDGTVYGYTF.

The rearrangement joins TRBV12-1 to TRBJ1-1; TRBD1 is the table's D call and was not checked against the DNA. TRBV12-1 is flagged as a pseudogene. The length of the CDR3 is 17 residues. The CDR3 loop reads CASSPRAYRGPNTEAFF. The CDR3 DNA reads as TGTGCCAGCAGTCCCCGGGCCTACAGGGGACCGAACACTGAAGCTTTCTTT.

As DNA, the CDR3 is TGCGCCAGCAGCTCCCCTAGCGCTACCTGGGGAGATACGCAGTATTTT. This translates into CASSSPSATWGDTQYF. The rearrangement links TRBV4-1 to TRBJ2-3; TRBD2 might be the D (6 bases). The CDR3 loop spans 16 amino acids. Germline lookup yields CDR1 MGHRA and CDR2 YSYEKL. V was clipped by 5 bases and J by 5 bases, with 20 bases between them.

The chain carries TRBV5-8 and TRBJ1-4; D gene uncertain. The germline gives CDR1 SGHTS, CDR2 YDEGEE. CDR3 size: 15 residues. V lost 0 bases to trimming and J lost 5 bases, with 11 bases between them. The DNA of the CDR3 is TGTGCCAGCAGCTTGGGATCAAGCGGGAATGAAAAACTGTTTTTT. Its translation is CASSLGSSGNEKLFF. The full variable domain, its missing parts supplied by reference TRBV5-8 and TRBJ1-4, is EAGVTQSPTHLIKTRGQQATLRCSPISGHTSVYWYQQALGLGLQFLLWYDEGEERNRGNFPPRFSGRQFPNYSSELNVNALELEDSALYLCASSLGSSGNEKLFFGSGTQLSVL.

This sequence joins TRBV7-8 and TRBJ1-6, with D unclear. CDR1 is SGHVS and CDR2 is FQNEAQ in the germline V gene. Trimming took 2 bases from V and 6 from J, leaving 11 bases between them. The length of the CDR3 is 15 residues. The CDR3 DNA is TGTGCCAGCAGCTTAATGCGGGTGGGTAATTCACCCCTCCACTTT. Translated, it gives CASSLMRVGNSPLHF.

The chain joins TRBV13 to TRBJ2-7, with 12 bases aligning to TRBD2. V lost 5 bases, J lost 7 bases, and 3 bases stayed unmatched. The CDR3 spans 13 residues. Germline CDR1 reads PRHDT; CDR2 reads FYEKMQ (reference sequence). CDR3 sequence: CASSLAGGREQYF. CDR3 DNA sequence: TGTGCCAGCAGCCTAGCGGGGGGGAGAGAGCAGTACTTC.

The chain employs TRBV11-2 and TRBJ2-7; D is unclear. Germline V CDR1 and CDR2: SGHAT, FQNNGV. The CDR3 runs to 15 residues. V was pared by 2 bases and J by 5 bases, with 16 bases between. The CDR3 sequence is CASSLWDVPTHEQYF. CDR3 nucleotides: TGTGCCAGCAGCTTATGGGATGTTCCTACCCACGAGCAGTACTTC.

The chain has TRBV5-1 and TRBJ2-3, with D possibly being TRBD2 (6 bases). The V gene lost 6 bases and the J gene lost 2 bases, with 25 bases spanning the gap. The CDR3 has 18 residues. Germline CDR1 SGHRS, CDR2 YFSETQ. The DNA of the CDR3 is TGCGCCAGCATCCACGGAGGGGACCTCAGTCCCCCCACAGATACGCAGTATTTT. It specifies CASIHGGDLSPPTDTQYF.

This chain links TRBV2 with TRBJ1-2; TRBD1 agrees at 9 bases. The germline gives CDR1 SNHLY, CDR2 FYNNEI. Trimming removed 0 bases from V and 4 bases from J; junction bases left unmatched: 9. The length of the CDR3 is 17 residues. Here the CDR3 DNA reads TGTGCCAGCAGTGAAGCCTCCATGGGACAGGGACCCTATGGCTACACCTTC. Protein: CASSEASMGQGPYGYTF.

The rearrangement links TRBV13 to TRBJ1-3, with a possible D match to TRBD1 (6 bases). The V end was cut by 5 bases, the J end by 7 bases, with 12 bases between. The germline V gene has CDR1 PRHDT and CDR2 FYEKMQ (reference sequence). The CDR3 consists of 13 residues. The CDR3 coding sequence is TGTGCCAGCAGCCCTGGGGGGCCTAACACCATATATTTT. This translates into CASSPGGPNTIYF.

The rearrangement uses TRBV7-9 and TRBJ2-5; D is unresolved. From germline, CDR1 is SEHNR and CDR2 FQNEAQ (reference sequence). The CDR3 is 15 residues long. Trimming stripped 6 bases from V and 5 bases from J, with 19 bases between. CDR3 protein: CASSSSWPQEETQYF. In nucleotides, the CDR3 is TGTGCCAGCAGTTCCAGCTGGCCACAAGAGGAGACCCAGTACTTC.

The genes are TRBV4-3 and TRBJ1-2; the D gene is possibly TRBD1 (5 bases). Trimming cost V 1 base and J 2 bases, with 8 bases left between them. This CDR3 is 14 amino acids long. CDR1 and CDR2 (germline): LGHNA, YSLEER. The CDR3 region has the DNA TGCGCCAGCAGCCAAGGACAGCAAAACTATGGCTACACCTTC. Translated: CASSQGQQNYGYTF.

The chain uses TRBV19 and TRBJ2-2; 10 bases are a match to TRBD1. Per the germline V gene, CDR1 is LNHDA and CDR2 is SQIVND (reference sequence). The CDR3 extends over 14 amino acids. V lost 11 bases, J lost 3 bases, and 6 bases stayed unmatched. CDR3 protein: CASTGGRYTGELFF. The DNA of the CDR3 is TGTGCCTCGACAGGGGGCCGTTACACCGGGGAGCTGTTTTTT. The full variable domain, its missing parts supplied by reference TRBV19 and TRBJ2-2, is DGGITQSPKYLFRKEGQNVTLSCEQNLNHDAMYWYRQDPGQGLRLIYYSQIVNDFQKGDIAEGYSVSREKKESFPLTVTSAQKNPTAFYLCASTGGRYTGELFFGEGSRLTVL.

The chain links TRBV30 to TRBJ2-3; 9 positions match TRBD1. The CDR3 covers 16 residues. V lost 4 bases to trimming and J lost 2 bases; unmatched junction nucleotides: 10. Germline lookup yields CDR1 GTSNPN and CDR2 SVGIG (reference sequence). In nucleotides, the CDR3 is TGTGCCTGGACCCGAAAGGACAGGGGTTCCACAGATACGCAGTATTTT. This translates into CAWTRKDRGSTDTQYF.

The chain recombines TRBV30 with TRBJ2-2; no clear D gene. The V end was cut by 2 bases, the J end by 4 bases, with 11 bases between. Germline V gives CDR1 GTSNPN, CDR2 SVGIG (reference sequence). The CDR3 loop spans 14 amino acids. The CDR3: CAWSPRRGTGELFF. CDR3 in DNA: TGTGCCTGGAGTCCCCGAAGAGGCACCGGGGAGCTGTTTTTT. Using reference TRBV30 and TRBJ2-2 for the parts outside the CDR3, the full variable domain is SQTIHQWPATLVQPVGSPLSLECTVEGTSNPNLYWYRQAAGRGLQLLFYSVGIGQISSEVPQNLSASRPQDRQFILSSKKLLLSDSGFYLCAWSPRRGTGELFFGEGSRLTVL.

The rearrangement uses TRBV20-1 and TRBJ1-1; D remains ambiguous. The CDR3 totals 11 residues. Trimming removed 6 bases at V and 3 bases at J, with 8 bases between. CDR1 and CDR2 from the germline V gene are DFQATT and SNEGSKA (reference sequence). CDR3 amino acids: CSAMKYTEAFF. CDR3 in DNA: TGCAGTGCAATGAAGTACACTGAAGCTTTCTTT.

The rearrangement links TRBV7-9 to TRBJ2-7; weak D call: TRBD2 (6 bases). V dropped 6 bases and J dropped 5 bases, with 23 bases sitting between them. The CDR3 loop spans 16 amino acids. Germline lookup yields CDR1 SEHNR and CDR2 FQNEAQ (reference sequence). CDR3 region: CASRKVGPEGRNEQYF. CDR3 DNA: TGTGCCAGCAGAAAGGTAGGCCCGGAGGGGAGGAACGAGCAGTACTTC.

J is TRBJ1-4 and V is TRBV7-8, with D perhaps matching TRBD1 (6 bases). CDR1 SGHVS and CDR2 FQNEAQ come from the germline V gene. This CDR3 has 16 amino acids. Trimming removed 1 base from V and 0 bases from J, with 9 bases in between. The CDR3 spells CASSLVQGTTNEKLFF. CDR3 nucleotide sequence: TGTGCCAGCAGCTTAGTCCAGGGGACAACTAATGAAAAACTGTTTTTT.

This chain links TRBV5-4 with TRBJ1-1; TRBD1 aligns across 8 bases. Germline values: CDR1 SGHNT, CDR2 YYREEE (reference sequence). Trimming cost V 7 bases and J 0 bases; bases outside gene matches: 8. This CDR3 is 15 amino acids long. CDR3 in DNA: TGTGCCAGCTTCCCCCAACAGGGGGTGAACACTGAAGCTTTCTTT. Residues: CASFPQQGVNTEAFF.

By share, this clone ranks as medium-sized. The chain has TRBV2 and TRBJ1-6, with D possibly TRBD1 on 5 matching bases. The length of the CDR3 is 14 residues. The V end lost 6 bases, the J end lost 14 bases, and 20 bases lay between the germline ends. Germline-derived CDR1 and CDR2 are SNHLY and FYNNEI. CDR3 residues: CASRAGTEFSSLHF. As DNA, the CDR3 is TGTGCCAGCAGAGCCGGGACGGAGTTCTCCTCCCTCCACTTT.

This chain links TRBV2 with TRBJ1-5, with D possibly TRBD1 on 6 matching bases. Trimming took 3 bases from V and 1 from J, leaving 10 bases between them. Germline-derived CDR1 and CDR2 are SNHLY and FYNNEI. The CDR3 covers 15 residues. CDR3 nucleotides: TGTGCCAGCAGTGACGACGGACAGAGCAATCAGCCCCAGCATTTT. Amino acids: CASSDDGQSNQPQHF.

Only a few counts were recorded for this clone. J is TRBJ1-2 and V is TRBV18; 7 positions agree with TRBD1. CDR1 and CDR2 from the germline V gene are KGHSH and LQKENI. The ends lost 3 bases at V and 4 bases at J; junction bases unmatched: 11. This CDR3 has 16 amino acids. The CDR3, as DNA: TGTGCCAGCTCACCCGGTATCGGCAGGGGGTTCTATGGCTACACCTTC. It yields the protein CASSPGIGRGFYGYTF.